The 5 T cell receptor beta chains given below trace back to one sample, sequenced in a study of post-analysis software for immune sequencing data. Study conclusions and caveats: Patients showed TRBV5-6, TRBV5-1 and TRBV20-1 among 4 or 5 TRBV segments more frequent than in controls.

Libraries were made from TCR beta cDNA, and they carried unique molecular identifiers. TCRdb passed the PCR reads through MiXCR, listing each CDR3 protein once. In the table there are 650,000 to 850,000 distinct CDR3 sequences, about half of which are singletons. These receptors' antigens are unknown. Sequenced sample: blood. These receptors were obtained from a girl between 10 and 17 years old with multiple sclerosis.

This sequence joins TRBV29-1 and TRBJ1-2; D is perhaps TRBD1 (5 bases). This CDR3 spans 13 amino acids. Trimming removed 8 bases at V and 0 bases at J, with 13 bases between. Germline V gene lookup returns CDR1 SQVTM and CDR2 ANQGSEA. The CDR3 protein is CSSQEGANYGYTF. The DNA of the CDR3 is TGCAGCTCACAGGAGGGAGCTAACTATGGCTACACCTTC.

The chain recombines TRBV20-1 with TRBJ2-3; 14 bases map to TRBD2. The ends lost 4 bases at V and 6 bases at J; junction bases unmatched: 9. The CDR3 has 16 amino acids. Per germline, CDR1 DFQATT and CDR2 SNEGSKA (reference sequence). CDR3 bases: TGCAGTGCTACTAAGGGGACTAGCGGGAGCAGGGATACGCAGTATTTT. Protein: CSATKGTSGSRDTQYF.

This clonotype has just a few counts. This chain uses TRBV15 with TRBJ2-1; a weak D match, TRBD2 (6 bases). The tail of the sequence fits TRBJ2-7 better, so the J call may be wrong. Germline lookup yields CDR1 LNHNV and CDR2 YYDKDF (reference sequence). The CDR3 runs 16 residues. The CDR3 loop reads CATSRDYAGTYNEQYF. The CDR3 DNA reads as TGTGCCACCAGCAGAGACTATGCGGGAACCTACAATGAGCAGTACTTC.

This chain connects TRBV20-1 to TRBJ2-7; D is undetermined. The end of the DNA aligns better with TRBJ2-5, so the J call may be wrong. Germline CDR1 DFQATT, CDR2 SNEGSKA (reference sequence). This CDR3 is 16 amino acids long. The DNA for the CDR3 is TGCAGTGCTTGTAACGTATGGCAGTCCAATGGTGAGACCCAGTACTTC. It encodes CSACNVWQSNGETQYF.

The chain couples TRBV4-3 to TRBJ2-7; D gene uncertain. Per the germline V gene, CDR1 is LGHNA and CDR2 is YSLEER. The ends were cut back, 4 bases at V and 7 bases at J, with 17 bases in the middle. The CDR3 has 14 amino acids. The CDR3 spells CASSPVLTGSEQYF. The CDR3 bases are TGCGCCAGCAGCCCCGTCCTGACGGGTAGTGAGCAGTACTTC.